The 7 T cell receptor beta chains below were found in one sample sequenced in a study of CD8 T cells in ankylosing spondylitis. In TCRdb, the 5' RACE reads were re-called with MiXCR into one record per CDR3 protein. The sample consists of 150,000 to 200,000 distinct CDR3 sequences, under 35% of them appearing once. The sequenced sample consisted of synovial fluid, either unsorted or a sorted T cell fraction (not recorded which). These receptors were obtained from a male donor with ankylosing spondylitis.

J is TRBJ2-2 and V is TRBV7-2; 12 bases are shared with TRBD2. After removal of 4 bases from V and 3 bases from J, the junction contained 3 bases not matched to a gene. CDR1 is SGHTA and CDR2 is FQGNSA in the germline V gene. This CDR3 has 16 residues. The CDR3 coding sequence is TGTGCCAGCAGCTCCACTAGCGGGGGGCACACCGGGGAGCTGTTTTTT. Protein: CASSSTSGGHTGELFF.

The V gene is TRBV30, the J gene TRBJ1-1; D is unresolved. Germline loops: CDR1 GTSNPN, CDR2 SVGIG (reference sequence). V dropped 0 bases and J dropped 6 bases, with 5 bases sitting between them. This CDR3 contains 11 residues. CDR3 sequence: CAWSVNPEAFF. As DNA, the CDR3 is TGTGCCTGGAGTGTAAACCCTGAAGCTTTCTTT. Full variable domain (outside the CDR3, taken from reference TRBV30 and TRBJ1-1): SQTIHQWPATLVQPVGSPLSLECTVEGTSNPNLYWYRQAAGRGLQLLFYSVGIGQISSEVPQNLSASRPQDRQFILSSKKLLLSDSGFYLCAWSVNPEAFFGQGTRLTVV.

The chain is built from TRBV6-1 and TRBJ2-7; D call uncertain. The CDR3 is 18 amino acids. V was clipped by 1 base and J by 4 bases, with 23 bases between them. CDR1 and CDR2 from the germline V gene are MNHNS and SASEGT. CDR3 in amino acids: CASSEERVYGVPPYEQYF. DNA for the CDR3: TGTGCCAGCAGTGAAGAAAGGGTATATGGAGTCCCCCCTTACGAGCAGTACTTC.

The chain carries TRBV3-1 and TRBJ1-2, with D possibly TRBD1 on 5 matching bases. The CDR3 sequence is 15 residues long. V lost 1 base and J 9 bases, leaving 18 bases between the germline ends. Germline CDR1 LGHDT, CDR2 YNNKEL (reference sequence). The CDR3 sequence: CASSQGTPTVGSYTF. For the CDR3, the DNA is TGTGCCAGCAGCCAAGGGACACCTACTGTGGGGAGCTACACCTTC.

A few counts support this clonotype. The V and J genes are TRBV4-2 and TRBJ1-1; D possibly corresponds to TRBD1 (5 bases). CDR3 length equals 18 residues. Germline V gene lookup returns CDR1 LGHNA and CDR2 YNFKEQ. V lost 4 bases and J lost 5, with 26 bases in between. The DNA for the CDR3 is TGTGCCAGCAGCCCCTTTATAAGGGGCGCATCATCGGGGACTGAAGCTTTCTTT. It specifies CASSPFIRGASSGTEAFF.

V usage is TRBV9 and J usage is TRBJ2-1; D call uncertain. Per the germline V gene, CDR1 is SGDLS and CDR2 is YYNGEE. The CDR3 extends over 15 amino acids. Trimming stripped 0 bases from V and 4 bases from J, with 11 bases between. DNA for the CDR3: TGTGCCAGCAGCGTAGCTCCGACTGTTTACAATGAGCAGTTCTTC. Translating it yields CASSVAPTVYNEQFF. The whole variable domain, filled in from reference TRBV9 and TRBJ2-1, reads DSGVTQTPKHLITATGQRVTLRCSPRSGDLSVYWYQQSLDQGLQFLIQYYNGEERAKGNILERFSAQQFPDLHSELNLSSLELGDSALYFCASSVAPTVYNEQFFGPGTRLTVL.

The chain couples TRBV6-2 or TRBV6-3 to TRBJ2-3; D uncertain. V lost 0 bases and J 2 bases, leaving 15 bases between the germline ends. The germline V gene encodes CDR1 MNHEY and CDR2 SVGEGT. CDR3 length: 17 residues. As DNA, the CDR3 is TGTGCCAGCAGTTACTCGAGATCCGGACGCCACACAGATACGCAGTATTTT. It codes for CASSYSRSGRHTDTQYF.